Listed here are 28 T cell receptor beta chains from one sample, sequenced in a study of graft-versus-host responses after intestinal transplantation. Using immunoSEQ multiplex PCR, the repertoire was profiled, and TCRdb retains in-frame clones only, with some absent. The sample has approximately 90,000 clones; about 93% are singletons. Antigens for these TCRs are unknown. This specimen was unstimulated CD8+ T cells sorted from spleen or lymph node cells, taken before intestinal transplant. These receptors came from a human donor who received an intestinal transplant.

The chain's CDR3 is CASSFKQGGTYEQYF. CDR3 DNA sequence: TGTGCCAGCAGTTTTAAACAGGGGGGTACCTACGAGCAGTACTTC. The chain joins TRBV27 to TRBJ2-7; 8 bases are a match to TRBD1. Germline V lookup: CDR1 MNHEY, CDR2 SMNVEV (reference sequence). CDR3 size: 15 residues. J lost 2 bases, V lost 3 bases, and 6 bases had no gene match.

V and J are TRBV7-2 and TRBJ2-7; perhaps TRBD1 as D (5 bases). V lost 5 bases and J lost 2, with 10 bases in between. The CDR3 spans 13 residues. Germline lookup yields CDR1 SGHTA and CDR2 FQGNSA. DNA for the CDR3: TGTGCCAGCAGCCCCGACAGCACCTACGAGCAGTACTTC. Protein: CASSPDSTYEQYF.

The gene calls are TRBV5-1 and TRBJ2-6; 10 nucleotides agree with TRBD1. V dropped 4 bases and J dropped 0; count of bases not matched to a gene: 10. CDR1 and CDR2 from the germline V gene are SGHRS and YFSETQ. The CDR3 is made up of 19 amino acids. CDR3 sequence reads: CASSVSDRGRISGANVLTF. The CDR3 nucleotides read TGCGCCAGCAGCGTATCCGACAGGGGGCGGATCTCTGGGGCCAACGTCCTGACTTTC. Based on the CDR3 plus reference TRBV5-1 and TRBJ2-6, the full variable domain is KAGVTQTPRYLIKTRGQQVTLSCSPISGHRSVSWYQQTPGQGLQFLFEYFSETQRNKGNFPGRFSGRQFSNSRSEMNVSTLELGDSALYLCASSVSDRGRISGANVLTFGAGSRLTVL.

The CDR3 loop reads CASSTPTGVNSGNTIYF. CDR3 nucleotide sequence: TGTGCCAGCAGCACGCCTACAGGGGTCAACTCTGGAAACACCATATATTTT. This chain connects TRBV7-9 to TRBJ1-3, with 7 bases lining up with TRBD1. The CDR3 loop spans 17 amino acids. Trimming removed 5 bases from V and 0 bases from J; junction bases left unmatched: 10. Looked up from germline, CDR1 is SEHNR and CDR2 is FQNEAQ (reference sequence).

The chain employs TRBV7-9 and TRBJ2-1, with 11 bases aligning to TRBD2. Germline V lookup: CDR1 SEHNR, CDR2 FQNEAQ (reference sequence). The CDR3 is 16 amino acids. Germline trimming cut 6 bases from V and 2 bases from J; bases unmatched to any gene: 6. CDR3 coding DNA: TGTGCCAGCAGGCCTGCTAGCGGGGGGACCTACAATGAGCAGTTCTTC. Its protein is CASRPASGGTYNEQFF.

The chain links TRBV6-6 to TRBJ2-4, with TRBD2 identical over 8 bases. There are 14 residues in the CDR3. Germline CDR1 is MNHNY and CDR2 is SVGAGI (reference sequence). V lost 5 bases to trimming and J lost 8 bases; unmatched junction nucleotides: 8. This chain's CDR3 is CASSNLGGADIQYF. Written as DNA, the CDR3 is TGTGCCAGCAGTAACCTCGGGGGGGCCGACATTCAGTACTTC.

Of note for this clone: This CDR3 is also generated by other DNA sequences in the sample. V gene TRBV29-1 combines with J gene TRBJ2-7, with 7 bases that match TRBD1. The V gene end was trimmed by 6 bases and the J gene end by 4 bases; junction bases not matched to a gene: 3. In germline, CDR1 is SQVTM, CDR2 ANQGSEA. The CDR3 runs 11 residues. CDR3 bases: TGCAGCGTCGCAGGGGGATACGAGCAGTACTTC. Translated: CSVAGGYEQYF.

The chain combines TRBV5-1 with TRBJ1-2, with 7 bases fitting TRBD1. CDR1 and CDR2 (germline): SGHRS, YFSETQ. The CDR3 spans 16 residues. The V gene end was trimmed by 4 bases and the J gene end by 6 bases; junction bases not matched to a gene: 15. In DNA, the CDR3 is TGCGCCAGCAGCAAAGAAGGACAGGACCGGTACCATGGCTACACCTTC. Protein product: CASSKEGQDRYHGYTF.

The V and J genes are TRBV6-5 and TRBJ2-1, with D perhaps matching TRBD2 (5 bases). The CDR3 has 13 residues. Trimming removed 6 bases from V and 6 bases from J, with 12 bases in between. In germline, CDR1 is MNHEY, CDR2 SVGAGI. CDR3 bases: TGTGCCAGCAGCTATCGCAGCGGCAATGAGCAGTTCTTC. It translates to CASSYRSGNEQFF.

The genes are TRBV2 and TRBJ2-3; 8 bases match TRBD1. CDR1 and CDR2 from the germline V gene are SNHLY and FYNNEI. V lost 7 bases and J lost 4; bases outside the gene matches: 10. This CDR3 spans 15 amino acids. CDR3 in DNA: TGTGCCAGCACTGAGGGCCAGGGGGCCTCAGATACGCAGTATTTT. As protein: CASTEGQGASDTQYF. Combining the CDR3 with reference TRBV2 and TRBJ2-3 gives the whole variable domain EPEVTQTPSHQVTQMGQEVILRCVPISNHLYFYWYRQILGQKVEFLVSFYNNEISEKSEIFDDQFSVERPDGSNFTLKIRSTKLEDSAMYFCASTEGQGASDTQYFGPGTRLTVL.

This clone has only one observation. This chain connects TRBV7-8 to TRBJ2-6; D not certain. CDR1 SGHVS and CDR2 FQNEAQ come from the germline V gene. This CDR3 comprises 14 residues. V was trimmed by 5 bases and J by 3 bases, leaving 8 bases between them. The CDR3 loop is CASSPPGGANVLTF. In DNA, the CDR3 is TGTGCCAGCAGCCCTCCAGGTGGGGCCAACGTCCTGACTTTC.

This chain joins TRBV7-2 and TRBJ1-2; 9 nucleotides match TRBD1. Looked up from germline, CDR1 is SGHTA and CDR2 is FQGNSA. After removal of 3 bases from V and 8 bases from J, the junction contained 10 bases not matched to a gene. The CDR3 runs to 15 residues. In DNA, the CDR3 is TGTGCCAGCAGCTTGGGGACAGGGCCTCCTGACGGCTACACCTTC. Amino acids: CASSLGTGPPDGYTF.

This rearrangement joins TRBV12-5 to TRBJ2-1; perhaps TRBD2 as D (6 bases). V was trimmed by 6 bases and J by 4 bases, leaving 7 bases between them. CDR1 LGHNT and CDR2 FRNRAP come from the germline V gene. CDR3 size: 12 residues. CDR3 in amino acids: CASGRGYNEQFF. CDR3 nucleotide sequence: TGTGCTAGTGGGCGGGGATACAATGAGCAGTTCTTC. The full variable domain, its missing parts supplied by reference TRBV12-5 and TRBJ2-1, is DARVTQTPRHKVTEMGQEVTMRCQPILGHNTVFWYRQTMMQGLELLAYFRNRAPLDDSGMPKDRFSAEMPDATLATLKIQPSEPRDSAVYFCASGRGYNEQFFGPGTRLTVL.

The CDR3 region has the DNA TGTGCCGTACGGGGTTTCAACAATCAGCCCCAGCATTTT. Its protein product is CAVRGFNNQPQHF. The gene calls are TRBV19 and TRBJ1-5; D is uncertain. The CDR3 length is 13 residues. Per germline, CDR1 LNHDA and CDR2 SQIVND (reference sequence). Trimming stripped 11 bases from V and 3 bases from J, with 14 bases between.

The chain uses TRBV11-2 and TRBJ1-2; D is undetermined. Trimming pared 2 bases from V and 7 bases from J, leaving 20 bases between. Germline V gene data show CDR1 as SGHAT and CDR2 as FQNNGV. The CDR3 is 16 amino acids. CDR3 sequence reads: CASSLSSEEVLFGYTF. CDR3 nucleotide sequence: TGTGCCAGCAGCTTAAGTTCGGAGGAAGTTTTGTTTGGCTACACCTTC.

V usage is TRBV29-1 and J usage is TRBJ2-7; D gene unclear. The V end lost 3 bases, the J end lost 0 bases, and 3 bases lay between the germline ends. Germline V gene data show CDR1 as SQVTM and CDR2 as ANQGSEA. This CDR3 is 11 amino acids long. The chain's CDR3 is CSVDSSYEQYF. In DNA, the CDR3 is TGCAGCGTTGACAGCTCCTACGAGCAGTACTTC.

The CDR3 DNA reads TGCAGTGCTCCTTTTTTATACGAGCAGTACTTC. Translating it yields CSAPFLYEQYF. The chain links TRBV20-1 to TRBJ2-7, with unresolved D. V lost 5 bases, J lost 4 bases, and 9 bases lay in between. CDR3 length: 11 amino acids. The germline V gene encodes CDR1 DFQATT and CDR2 SNEGSKA (reference sequence).

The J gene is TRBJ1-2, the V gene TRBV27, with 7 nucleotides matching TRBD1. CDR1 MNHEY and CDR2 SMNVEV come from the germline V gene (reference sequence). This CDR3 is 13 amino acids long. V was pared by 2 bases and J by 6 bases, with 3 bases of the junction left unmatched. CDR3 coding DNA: TGTGCCAGCAGTTTACGACAGGGCCATGGCTACACCTTC. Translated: CASSLRQGHGYTF.

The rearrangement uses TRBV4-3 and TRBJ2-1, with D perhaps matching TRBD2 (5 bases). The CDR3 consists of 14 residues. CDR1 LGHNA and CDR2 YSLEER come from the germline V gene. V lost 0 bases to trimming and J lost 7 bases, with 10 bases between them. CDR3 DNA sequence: TGCGCCAGCAGCCAAGAACGAACGGGGAATGAGCAGTTCTTC. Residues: CASSQERTGNEQFF.

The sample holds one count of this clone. The CDR3 DNA is TGTGCCTGGAGTGCAGGTCTAGCGGGTTACAATGAGCAGTTCTTC. Encoded protein: CAWSAGLAGYNEQFF. V usage is TRBV30 and J usage is TRBJ2-1, with 8 bases identical to TRBD2. Germline V gene sequence: CDR1 GTSNPN, CDR2 SVGIG (reference sequence). J gave up 4 bases and V 1 base, and 6 bases lay outside the gene matches. The CDR3 runs 15 residues.

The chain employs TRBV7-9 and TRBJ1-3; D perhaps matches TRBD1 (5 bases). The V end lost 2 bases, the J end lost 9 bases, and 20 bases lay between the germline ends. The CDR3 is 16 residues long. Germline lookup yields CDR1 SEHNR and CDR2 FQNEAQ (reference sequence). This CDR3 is CASSLILGLTGSTIYF. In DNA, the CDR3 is TGTGCCAGCAGCTTAATATTGGGACTCACCGGGAGCACCATATATTTT. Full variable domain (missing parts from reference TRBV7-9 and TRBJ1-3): DTGVSQNPRHKITKRGQNVTFRCDPISEHNRLYWYRQTLGQGPEFLTYFQNEAQLEKSRLLSDRFSAERPKGSFSTLEIQRTEQGDSAMYLCASSLILGLTGSTIYFGEGSWLTVV.

CDR3 DNA sequence: TGTGCCAGCAGCTACATTGCGGGGGGGCCGGTAGGCACAGATACGCAGTATTTT. Its protein is CASSYIAGGPVGTDTQYF. V and J are TRBV7-2 and TRBJ2-3, with TRBD2 matching over 9 bases. Per the germline V gene, CDR1 is SGHTA and CDR2 is FQGNSA. The ends lost 4 bases at V and 1 base at J; junction bases unmatched: 12. This CDR3 spans 18 amino acids. The variable domain in full, with the rest retrieved from reference TRBV7-2 and TRBJ2-3, is GAGVSQSPSNKVTEKGKDVELRCDPISGHTALYWYRQSLGQGLEFLIYFQGNSAPDKSGLPSDRFSAERTGGSVSTLTIQRTQQEDSAVYLCASSYIAGGPVGTDTQYFGPGTRLTVL.

CDR3 loop: CSVEDLGQGNTEAFF. The CDR3 DNA follows: TGCAGCGTTGAAGATTTGGGACAGGGGAACACTGAAGCTTTCTTT. The genes are TRBV29-1 and TRBJ1-1; 9 bases agree with TRBD1. Trimming at V came to 0 bases and at J to 1 base, leaving 3 bases not matched to a gene. Germline assignment: CDR1 SQVTM and CDR2 ANQGSEA. The CDR3 extends over 15 amino acids.

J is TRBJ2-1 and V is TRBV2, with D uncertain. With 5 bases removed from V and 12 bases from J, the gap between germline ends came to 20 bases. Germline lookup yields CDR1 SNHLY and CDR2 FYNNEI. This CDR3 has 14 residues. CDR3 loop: CASSQPRNSFGQFF. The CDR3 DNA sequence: TGTGCCAGCAGTCAACCCCGTAACTCCTTCGGGCAGTTCTTC.

CDR3 region: CASSSPMWQGNEQFF. As DNA, the CDR3 is TGTGCCAGCAGCTCTCCCATGTGGCAGGGCAATGAGCAGTTCTTC. The chain couples TRBV11-3 to TRBJ2-1, with D perhaps matching TRBD1 (5 bases). There are 15 residues in the CDR3. The V end lost 4 bases, the J end lost 6 bases, and 16 bases lay between the germline ends. Germline V CDR1 and CDR2: SGHNT, YENEEA.

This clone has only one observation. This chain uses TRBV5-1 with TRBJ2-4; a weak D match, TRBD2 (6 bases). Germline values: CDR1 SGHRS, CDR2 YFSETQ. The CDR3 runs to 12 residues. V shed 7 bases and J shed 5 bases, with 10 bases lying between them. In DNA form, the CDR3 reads TGCGCCAGCTTGGGGACTGAAAACATTCAGTACTTC. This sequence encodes CASLGTENIQYF.

For the CDR3, the DNA is TGCGCCAGCAGCCAAGATCGGACTGGGGGGTGGGCCAATGAAAAACTGTTTTTT. It codes for CASSQDRTGGWANEKLFF. The V gene is TRBV4-1, the J gene TRBJ1-4; D possibly corresponds to TRBD1 (5 bases). Trimming stripped 0 bases from V and 5 bases from J, with 19 bases between. This CDR3 has 18 residues. Germline V lookup: CDR1 MGHRA, CDR2 YSYEKL.

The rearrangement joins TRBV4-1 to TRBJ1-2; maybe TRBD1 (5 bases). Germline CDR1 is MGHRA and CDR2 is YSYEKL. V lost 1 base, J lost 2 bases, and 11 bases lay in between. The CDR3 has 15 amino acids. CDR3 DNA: TGCGCCAGCAGCCAAGCGGTGGAGGGGAACTATGGCTACACCTTC. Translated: CASSQAVEGNYGYTF.